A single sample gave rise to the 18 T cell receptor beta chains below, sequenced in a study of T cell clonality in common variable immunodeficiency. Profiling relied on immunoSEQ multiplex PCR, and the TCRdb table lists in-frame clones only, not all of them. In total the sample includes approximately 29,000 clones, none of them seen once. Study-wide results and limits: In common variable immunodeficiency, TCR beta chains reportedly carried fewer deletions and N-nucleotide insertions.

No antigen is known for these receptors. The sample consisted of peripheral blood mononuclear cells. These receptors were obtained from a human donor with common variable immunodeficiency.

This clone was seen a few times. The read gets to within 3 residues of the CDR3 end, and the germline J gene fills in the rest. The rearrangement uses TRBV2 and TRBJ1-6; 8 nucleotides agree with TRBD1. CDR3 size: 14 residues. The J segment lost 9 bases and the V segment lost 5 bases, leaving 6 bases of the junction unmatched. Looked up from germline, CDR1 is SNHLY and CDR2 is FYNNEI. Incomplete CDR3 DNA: TGTGCCAGCAGTCAGGGGGCGAAGGGTTCACCC. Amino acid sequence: CASSQGAKGSP. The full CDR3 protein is CASSQGAKGSPLHF.

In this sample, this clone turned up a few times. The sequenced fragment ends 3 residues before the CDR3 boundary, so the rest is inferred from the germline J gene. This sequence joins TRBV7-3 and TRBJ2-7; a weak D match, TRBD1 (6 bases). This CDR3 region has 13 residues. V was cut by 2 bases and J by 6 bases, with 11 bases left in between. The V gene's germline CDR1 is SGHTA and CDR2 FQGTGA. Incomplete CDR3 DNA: TGTGCCAGCAGCTTAGGCAGAGGGGGCGAG. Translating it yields CASSLGRGGE. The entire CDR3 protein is CASSLGRGGEQYF.

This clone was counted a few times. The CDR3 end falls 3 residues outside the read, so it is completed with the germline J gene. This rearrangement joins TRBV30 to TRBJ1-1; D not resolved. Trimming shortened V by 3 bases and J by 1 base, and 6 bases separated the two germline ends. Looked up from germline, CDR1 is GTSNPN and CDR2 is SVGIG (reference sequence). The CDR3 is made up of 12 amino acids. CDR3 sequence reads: CAWRRGNTEAFF. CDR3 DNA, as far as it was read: TGTGCCTGGAGGCGGGGGAACACTGAA.

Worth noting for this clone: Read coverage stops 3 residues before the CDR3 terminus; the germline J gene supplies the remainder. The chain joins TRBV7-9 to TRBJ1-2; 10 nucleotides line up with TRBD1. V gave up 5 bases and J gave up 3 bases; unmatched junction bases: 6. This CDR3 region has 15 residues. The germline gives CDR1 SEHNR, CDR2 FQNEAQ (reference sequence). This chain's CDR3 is CASSGGTGVDYGYTF. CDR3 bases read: TGTGCCAGCAGCGGTGGGACAGGGGTGGACTATGGC.

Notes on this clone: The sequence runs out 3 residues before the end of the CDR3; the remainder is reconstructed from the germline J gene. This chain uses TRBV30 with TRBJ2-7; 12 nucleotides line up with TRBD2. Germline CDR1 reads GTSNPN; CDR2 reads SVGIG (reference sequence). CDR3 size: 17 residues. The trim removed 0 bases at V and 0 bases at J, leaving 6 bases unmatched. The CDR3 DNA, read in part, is TGTGCCTGGAGTGTAAGACTAGCGGGGGTAAGCTCCTACGAG. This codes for CAWSVRLAGVSSYE. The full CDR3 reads CAWSVRLAGVSSYEQYF.

CDR3 DNA (partial): TGTGCCAGCAGTCCGACAGGGCTCTATGGC. The encoded protein is CASSPTGLYG. The entire CDR3 protein reads CASSPTGLYGYTF. The V call is TRBV7-9, the J call TRBJ1-2, with 7 bases aligning to TRBD1. The read is 3 residues too short to cover the CDR3 end, so that end is filled in from the germline J gene. The germline V gene encodes CDR1 SEHNR and CDR2 FQNEAQ (reference sequence). V lost 6 bases and J lost 4; bases outside the gene matches: 5. The CDR3 has 13 residues.

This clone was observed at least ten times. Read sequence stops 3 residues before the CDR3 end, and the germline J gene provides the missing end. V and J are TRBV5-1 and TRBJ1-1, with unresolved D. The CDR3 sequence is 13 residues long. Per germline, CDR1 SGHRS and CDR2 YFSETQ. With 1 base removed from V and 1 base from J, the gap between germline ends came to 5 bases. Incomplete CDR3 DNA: TGCGCCAGCAGCTTGATCTCGAACACTGAA. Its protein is CASSLISNTE. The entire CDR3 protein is CASSLISNTEAFF. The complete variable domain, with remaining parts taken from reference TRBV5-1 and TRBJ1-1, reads KAGVTQTPRYLIKTRGQQVTLSCSPISGHRSVSWYQQTPGQGLQFLFEYFSETQRNKGNFPGRFSGRQFSNSRSEMNVSTLELGDSALYLCASSLISNTEAFFGQGTRLTVV.

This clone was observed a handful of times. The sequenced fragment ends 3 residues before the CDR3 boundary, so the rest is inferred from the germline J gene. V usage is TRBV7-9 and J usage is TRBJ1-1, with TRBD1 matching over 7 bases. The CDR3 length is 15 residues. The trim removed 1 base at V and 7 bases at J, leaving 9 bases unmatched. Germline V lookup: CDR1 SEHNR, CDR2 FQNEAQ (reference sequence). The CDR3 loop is CASSLVGRGAVEAFF. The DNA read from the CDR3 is TGTGCCAGCAGCTTAGTGGGCAGGGGGGCGGTTGAA.

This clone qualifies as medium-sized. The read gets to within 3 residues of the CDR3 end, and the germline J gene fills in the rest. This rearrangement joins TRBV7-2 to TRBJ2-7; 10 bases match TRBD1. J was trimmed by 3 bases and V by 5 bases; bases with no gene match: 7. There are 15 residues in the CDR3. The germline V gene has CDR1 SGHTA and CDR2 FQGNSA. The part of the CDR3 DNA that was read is TGTGCCAGCAGCATTCGGACAGGGGGAGGCTACGAG. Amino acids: CASSIRTGGGYE. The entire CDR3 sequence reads CASSIRTGGGYEQYF.

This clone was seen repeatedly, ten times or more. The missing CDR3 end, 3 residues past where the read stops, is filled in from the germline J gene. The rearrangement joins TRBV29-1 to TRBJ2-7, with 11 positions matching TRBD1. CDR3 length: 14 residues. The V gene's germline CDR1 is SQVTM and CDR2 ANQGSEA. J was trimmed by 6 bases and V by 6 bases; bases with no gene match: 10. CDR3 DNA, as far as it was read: TGCAGCGTCCACCGGGACAGGGGGATGGGCGAG. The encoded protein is CSVHRDRGMGE. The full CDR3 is CSVHRDRGMGEQYF.

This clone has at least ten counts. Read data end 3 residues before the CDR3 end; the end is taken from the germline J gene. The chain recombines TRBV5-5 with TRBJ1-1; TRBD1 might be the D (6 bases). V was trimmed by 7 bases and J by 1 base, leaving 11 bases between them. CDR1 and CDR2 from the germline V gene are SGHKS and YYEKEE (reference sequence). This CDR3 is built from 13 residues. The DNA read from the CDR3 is TGTGCCAGCCACCGGGGGGCGAACACTGAA. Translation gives CASHRGANTE. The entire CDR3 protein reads CASHRGANTEAFF. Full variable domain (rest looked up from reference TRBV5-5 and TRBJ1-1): DAGVTQSPTHLIKTRGQQVTLRCSPISGHKSVSWYQQVLGQGPQFIFQYYEKEERGRGNFPDRFSARQFPNYSSELNVNALLLGDSALYLCASHRGANTEAFFGQGTRLTVV.

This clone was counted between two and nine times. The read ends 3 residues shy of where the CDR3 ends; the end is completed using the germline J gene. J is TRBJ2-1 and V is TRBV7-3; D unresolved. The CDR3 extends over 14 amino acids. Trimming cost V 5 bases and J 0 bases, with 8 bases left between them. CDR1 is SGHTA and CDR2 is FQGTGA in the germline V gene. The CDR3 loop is CASSLPVSYNEQFF. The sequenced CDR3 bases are TGTGCCAGCAGCCTACCGGTCTCCTACAATGAG. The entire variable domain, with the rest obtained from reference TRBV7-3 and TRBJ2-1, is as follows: GAGVSQTPSNKVTEKGKYVELRCDPISGHTALYWYRQSLGQGPEFLIYFQGTGAADDSGLPNDRFFAVRPEGSVSTLKIQRTERGDSAVYLCASSLPVSYNEQFFGPGTRLTVL.

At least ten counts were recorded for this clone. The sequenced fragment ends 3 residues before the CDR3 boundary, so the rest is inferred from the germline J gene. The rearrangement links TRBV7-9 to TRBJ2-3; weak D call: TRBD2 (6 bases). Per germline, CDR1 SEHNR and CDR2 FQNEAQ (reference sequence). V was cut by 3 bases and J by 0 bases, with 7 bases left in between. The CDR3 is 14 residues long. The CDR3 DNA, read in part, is TGTGCCAGCAGCTTGGGGACTAGCACAGATACG. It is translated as CASSLGTSTDT. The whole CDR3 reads CASSLGTSTDTQYF.

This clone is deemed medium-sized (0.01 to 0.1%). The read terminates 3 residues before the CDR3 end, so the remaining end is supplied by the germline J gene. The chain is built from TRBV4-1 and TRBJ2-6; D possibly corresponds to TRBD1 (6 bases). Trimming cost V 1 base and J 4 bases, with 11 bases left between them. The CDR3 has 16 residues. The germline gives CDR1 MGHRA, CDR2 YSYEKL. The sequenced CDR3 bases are TGCGCCAGCAGCCAAGTACAGGGATCCGGGGCCAACGTC. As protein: CASSQVQGSGANV. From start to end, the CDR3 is CASSQVQGSGANVLTF.

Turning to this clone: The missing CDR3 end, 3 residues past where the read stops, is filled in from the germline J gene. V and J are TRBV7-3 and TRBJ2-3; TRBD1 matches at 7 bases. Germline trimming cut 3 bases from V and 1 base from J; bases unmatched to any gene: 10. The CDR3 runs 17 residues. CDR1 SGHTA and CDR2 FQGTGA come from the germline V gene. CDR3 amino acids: CASSLFGLGQGTDTQYF. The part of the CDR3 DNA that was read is TGTGCCAGCAGCTTGTTTGGGCTCGGACAGGGCACAGATACG.

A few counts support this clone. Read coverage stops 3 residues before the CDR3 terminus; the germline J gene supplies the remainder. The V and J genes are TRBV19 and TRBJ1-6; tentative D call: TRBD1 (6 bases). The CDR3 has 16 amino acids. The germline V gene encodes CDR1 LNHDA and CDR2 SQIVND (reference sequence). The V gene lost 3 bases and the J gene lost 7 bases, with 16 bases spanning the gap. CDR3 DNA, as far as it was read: TGTGCCAGTAGTATGACCTCCGGACAGTCCAATTCACCC. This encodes CASSMTSGQSNSP. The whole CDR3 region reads CASSMTSGQSNSPLHF.

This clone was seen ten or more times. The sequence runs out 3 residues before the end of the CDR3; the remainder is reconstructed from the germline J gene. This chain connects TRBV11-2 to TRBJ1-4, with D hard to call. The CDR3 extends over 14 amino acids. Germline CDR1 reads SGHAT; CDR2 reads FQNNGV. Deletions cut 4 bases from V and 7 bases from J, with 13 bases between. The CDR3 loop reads CASSSVGVGEKLFF. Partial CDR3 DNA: TGTGCCAGCAGCTCAGTCGGGGTTGGTGAAAAA.

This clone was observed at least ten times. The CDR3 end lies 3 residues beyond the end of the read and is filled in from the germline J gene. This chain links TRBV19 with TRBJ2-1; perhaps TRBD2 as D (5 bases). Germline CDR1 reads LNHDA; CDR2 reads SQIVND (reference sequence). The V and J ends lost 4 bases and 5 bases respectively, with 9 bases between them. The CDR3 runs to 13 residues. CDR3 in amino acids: CASSTLGNNEQFF. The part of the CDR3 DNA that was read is TGTGCCAGTAGTACACTAGGTAACAATGAG. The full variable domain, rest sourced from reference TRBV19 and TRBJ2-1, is DGGITQSPKYLFRKEGQNVTLSCEQNLNHDAMYWYRQDPGQGLRLIYYSQIVNDFQKGDIAEGYSVSREKKESFPLTVTSAQKNPTAFYLCASSTLGNNEQFFGPGTRLTVL.